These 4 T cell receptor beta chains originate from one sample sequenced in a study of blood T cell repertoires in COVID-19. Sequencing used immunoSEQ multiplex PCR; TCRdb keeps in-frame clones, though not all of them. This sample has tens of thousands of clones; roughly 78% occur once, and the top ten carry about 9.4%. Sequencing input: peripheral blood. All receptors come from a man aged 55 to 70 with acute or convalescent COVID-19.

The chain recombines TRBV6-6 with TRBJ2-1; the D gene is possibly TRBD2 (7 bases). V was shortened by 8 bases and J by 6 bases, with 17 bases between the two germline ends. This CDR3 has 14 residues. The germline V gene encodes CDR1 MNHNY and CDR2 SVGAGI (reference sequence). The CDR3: CASLTHREGNEQFF. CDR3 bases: TGTGCCAGCCTTACACACAGGGAGGGCAATGAGCAGTTCTTC.

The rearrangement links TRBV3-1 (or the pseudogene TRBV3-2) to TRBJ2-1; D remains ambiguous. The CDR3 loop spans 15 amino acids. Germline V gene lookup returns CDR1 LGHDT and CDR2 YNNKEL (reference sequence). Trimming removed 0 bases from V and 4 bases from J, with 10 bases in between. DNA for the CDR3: TGTGCCAGCAGCCAAGATTCTAGTCTGTACAATGAGCAGTTCTTC. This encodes CASSQDSSLYNEQFF.

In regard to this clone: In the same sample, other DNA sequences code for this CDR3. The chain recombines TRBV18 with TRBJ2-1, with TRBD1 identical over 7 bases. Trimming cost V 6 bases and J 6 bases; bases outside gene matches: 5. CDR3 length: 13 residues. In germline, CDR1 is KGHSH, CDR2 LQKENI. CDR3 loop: CASSPGQSNEQFF. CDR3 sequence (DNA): TGTGCCAGCTCGCCGGGACAGAGCAATGAGCAGTTCTTC.

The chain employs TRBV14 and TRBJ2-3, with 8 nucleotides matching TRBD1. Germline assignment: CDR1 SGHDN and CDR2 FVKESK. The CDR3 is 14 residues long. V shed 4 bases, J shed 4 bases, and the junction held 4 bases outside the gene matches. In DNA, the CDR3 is TGTGCCAGCAGCCCGACGACAGGGGCAGATACGCAGTATTTT. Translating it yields CASSPTTGADTQYF.